The clone carrying this T cell receptor (beta chain) was seen a single time. Its antigen remains unidentified. TCRdb keeps only in-frame clones here, not all; method: immunoSEQ multiplex PCR. The data hold fewer than 150,000 clones, with 70% to 85% observed a single time. From germline, CDR1 is MGHDK and CDR2 SYGVNS. Trimming pared 1 base from V and 6 bases from J, leaving 4 bases between. The CDR3 has 13 amino acids. The source of the sample is a study of T cell responses to AZD1222 COVID-19 vaccine. Broader study findings: The CD4 TCRs associated with vaccination extended across spike and predominated at 160-218 and 743-854. Just a handful of AZD1222 recipients were seropositive at baseline. Unmutated variant regions are reportedly targeted by nearly half of spike-specific TCRs.

The TCR sequence derives from an adult in good health. This material consisted of peripheral blood, taken on day 0 of AZD1222 vaccination. The chain recombines TRBV25-1 with TRBJ1-6; D is uncertain. DNA for the CDR3: TGTGCCAGCAGTGAATTAGGTAATTCACCCCTCCACTTT. It translates to CASSELGNSPLHF.